The 23 T cell receptor beta chains reported below all come from one sample, sequenced in a study of tumor-infiltrating lymphocytes in primary liver carcinoma (dated by TCRdb to the late 2010s). Sequenced using an Illumina HiSeq 2500. A constant-region primer and ProtoScript II reverse transcriptase were used to reverse-transcribe TCRbeta-specific cDNA from about 500 ng total RNA. Three nested multiplex PCR rounds, following a slightly modified ARM-PCR procedure, were used to build the TCRbeta libraries. Multiplex TRBV1-TRBV30 forward primers and a Cbeta reverse primer were used in the first two PCR rounds, each of which was run for around 10 cycles. The raw public data were reprocessed by TCRdb itself: fastp quality trimming at Q25, MiXCR clonotype calling, in-frame beta chains only. Identical CDR3 protein sequences are pooled into one entry, listed with their most common genes and DNA. In this sample the table shows about 59,000 distinct CDR3 sequences, just over 70% of which occur a single time. Clones ranked in the top ten supply just over 55% of the sample.

Without any cell sorting, total RNA and DNA were extracted together from around 18-30 mg of bulk tissue using the AllPrep DNA/RNA mini kit. The sequenced sample consisted of liver tumor tissue from sampling region 2. In the paper's terms, the cell subset or site label means: tumor region T2, inferior pole. These receptors were taken from a man aged 40-49 years with primary liver carcinoma and hepatitis B virus infection.

Points on this clonotype: A read error may account for a junction end that differs from germline. The rearrangement links TRBV11-3 to TRBJ2-1, with D perhaps being TRBD1 or TRBD2 (5 bases each). Germline V CDR1 and CDR2: SGHNT, YENEEA. The CDR3 length is 16 residues. The CDR3 here is CASSLVTGADYIEQFF. Here the CDR3 DNA reads TGTGCCAGCAGCTTAGTTACTGGGGCAGACTACATTGAGCAGTTCTTC.

Concerning this clonotype: The conserved phenylalanine or tryptophan is not found at the CDR3 terminus, so this likely reflects a read error. The chain couples TRBV6-6 to TRBJ2-1; D perhaps matches TRBD2 (6 bases). The germline V gene has CDR1 MNHNY and CDR2 SVGAGI (reference sequence). This CDR3 is built from 17 residues. CDR3 residues: CASSYSSVLSSYNEQFL. CDR3 nucleotides: TGTGCCAGTAGTTACTCTAGCGTTCTGAGCTCCTACAATGAGCAGTTCTTA.

As to this clonotype: One junction end does not reproduce the germline sequence, and a read error may be involved. V usage is TRBV11-2 and J usage is TRBJ2-2; 8 bases map to TRBD2. The CDR3 sequence is 18 residues long. The germline V gene encodes CDR1 SGHAT and CDR2 FQNNGV. CDR3 protein: CTSSLYTLTSANTGELFF. The CDR3 DNA sequence: TGTACCAGCAGCCTTTATACTCTGACTAGCGCAAATACCGGGGAGCTGTTTTTT.

Remarks on this clonotype: The junction shows a germline mismatch at one end, possibly a read error. This chain connects TRBV4-1 to TRBJ2-7; no firm D call. The CDR3 runs to 15 residues. Germline loops: CDR1 MGHRA, CDR2 YSYEKL. CDR3 sequence (DNA): TGCACCAGCAGCCAAGATTTGGTAGATGGCTACGAGCAGTACTTC. Its protein product is CTSSQDLVDGYEQYF.

As for this clonotype: The junction departs from the called germline gene at one end, perhaps through a read error. The chain links TRBV28 to TRBJ1-2, with 7 bases aligning to TRBD1. Germline CDR1 MDHEN, CDR2 SYDVKM. The CDR3 has 14 residues. The CDR3 DNA is TGTGCCAACAGTTTAACGAAGACAGGGTATGGCTACACCTTC. This translates into CANSLTKTGYGYTF.

The chain combines TRBV11-2 with TRBJ2-5; weak D call: TRBD1 (5 bases). The V end was cut by 5 bases, the J end by 3 bases, with 19 bases between. The CDR3 runs 16 residues. Germline CDR1 is SGHAT and CDR2 is FQNNGV. Here the CDR3 DNA reads TGTGCCAGCAGCCAAACTCCTCGTAGGGGTAAAGAGACCCAGTACTTC. Translating gives CASSQTPRRGKETQYF.

The rearrangement uses TRBV12-3 or TRBV12-4 and TRBJ2-1, with TRBD1 as a possible D gene (6 bases). This CDR3 has 14 amino acids. Trimming stripped 7 bases from V and 7 bases from J, with 17 bases between. CDR3 nucleotides: TGTGCCAGCAATTTCGGACAGATCTATAATGAGCAGTTCTTC. Translation: CASNFGQIYNEQFF.

The chain recombines TRBV7-2 with TRBJ2-1; D remains unclear. There are 15 residues in the CDR3. The V end lost 5 bases, the J end lost 5 bases, and 16 bases lay between the germline ends. Per germline, CDR1 SGHTA and CDR2 FQGNSA. Here the CDR3 DNA reads TGTGCCAGCAGCCCCATGTATTCGAACCACAATGAGCAGTTCTTC. Translation gives CASSPMYSNHNEQFF.

This chain uses TRBV2 with TRBJ2-7, with D perhaps matching TRBD1 (6 bases). Germline V gives CDR1 SNHLY, CDR2 FYNNEI. The V end was cut by 9 bases, the J end by 0 bases, with 18 bases between. There are 15 residues in the CDR3. CDR3 loop: CASNENRAVSYEQYF. DNA of the CDR3: TGTGCCAGTAATGAGAACAGGGCCGTCTCCTACGAGCAGTACTTC.

This clonotype was recorded at least ten times. This chain connects TRBV4-3 to TRBJ2-7, with a weak D call TRBD1 (6 bases). V dropped 4 bases and J dropped 2 bases, with 12 bases sitting between them. This CDR3 comprises 14 residues. CDR1 is LGHNA and CDR2 is YSLEER in the germline V gene. The CDR3 DNA follows: TGCGCCAGCAGCCCCAAGGACAGCACCTACGAGCAGTACTTC. As protein: CASSPKDSTYEQYF.

With respect to this clonotype: Given the absence of the conserved phenylalanine or tryptophan at the CDR3 end, a read error is likely. The rearrangement links TRBV6-6 to TRBJ1-2; D remains unclear. The CDR3 has 14 residues. V lost 7 bases and J lost 4, with 16 bases in between. Germline lookup yields CDR1 MNHNY and CDR2 SVGAGI (reference sequence). CDR3 nucleotides: TGTGCCAGCACCTTACAGTCGGATAGCTATGGCTACACCCTC. It codes for CASTLQSDSYGYTL.

The rearrangement links TRBV29-1 to TRBJ2-7; TRBD1 is a possible D gene (5 bases). This CDR3 is built from 12 residues. V lost 5 bases and J 9 bases, leaving 17 bases between the germline ends. Germline CDR1 reads SQVTM; CDR2 reads ANQGSEA. CDR3 amino acids: CSVRQGWKVQYF. Written as DNA, the CDR3 is TGCAGCGTTCGTCAGGGATGGAAGGTGCAGTACTTC.

This clonotype was seen more than once but under ten times. An end of the junction differs from the germline gene, which may be a read error. The chain joins TRBV5-1 to TRBJ2-5; TRBD1 matches 7 bases. Germline V gene data show CDR1 as SGHRS and CDR2 as YFSETQ. CDR3 length: 16 residues. CDR3 sequence: CARRKCEQGPQGTQYF. The CDR3 DNA is TGCGCCAGACGAAAATGCGAACAGGGGCCCCAAGGGACCCAGTACTTC.

Notes on this clonotype: The CDR3 end shows no conserved phenylalanine or tryptophan, and so a read error is likely. This chain joins TRBV4-2 and TRBJ1-1; 8 bases line up with TRBD1. The CDR3 spans 17 residues. Germline V gene data show CDR1 as LGHNA and CDR2 as YNFKEQ. The CDR3 coding sequence is TGTGCCAACAGCCAAGAGTATGGACAGGGTTTTTGGACTGAAGCTTTCCTT. This gives the protein CANSQEYGQGFWTEAFL.

This clonotype was observed a handful of times. The chain carries TRBV4-3 and TRBJ2-7, with TRBD2 identical over 7 bases. The CDR3 runs 15 residues. Germline loops: CDR1 LGHNA, CDR2 YSLEER. The junction had 7 bases not matched to a gene; V was cut back by 0 bases and J by 5 bases. CDR3 DNA: TGCGCCAGCAGCCAAGATCGGGCTAGCGGCCACGAGCAGTACTTC. It codes for CASSQDRASGHEQYF.

Note on this clonotype: The junction departs from the called germline gene at one end, perhaps through a read error. V is TRBV5-6 and J is TRBJ2-7; D not certain. Germline CDR1 reads SGHDT; CDR2 reads YYEEEE. The CDR3 has 12 amino acids. The CDR3 is CASCRISYKQYF. Written as DNA, the CDR3 is TGTGCCAGCTGCCGAATTTCCTACAAGCAGTACTTC.

The chain employs TRBV29-1 and TRBJ2-3, with 8 bases fitting TRBD2. The V gene end was trimmed by 6 bases and the J gene end by 6 bases; junction bases not matched to a gene: 5. The CDR3 runs to 12 residues. The germline V gene encodes CDR1 SQVTM and CDR2 ANQGSEA. The CDR3 bases are TGCAGCGTAACATCGGGGGGGGATACGCAGTATTTT. Translating gives CSVTSGGDTQYF.

Notes on this clonotype: One end of the junction does not line up with germline, which may come from a read error. J is TRBJ1-3 and V is TRBV12-3 or TRBV12-4; TRBD1 might be the D (5 bases). This CDR3 has 20 amino acids. The CDR3 loop reads CGSSPRGEAGILLGGNTIYF. DNA for the CDR3: TGTGGCAGCAGCCCTAGGGGCGAGGCAGGGATCTTACTGGGTGGAAACACCATATATTTT.

The V gene is TRBV5-1, the J gene TRBJ1-3; D is uncertain. CDR1 and CDR2 (germline): SGHRS, YFSETQ. The CDR3 sequence is 15 residues long. V lost 1 base and J lost 0, with 8 bases in between. The CDR3 DNA sequence: TGCGCCAGCAGCTTGAATAGAAGCTCTGGAAACACCATATATTTT. This codes for CASSLNRSSGNTIYF.

About this clonotype itself: Because the CDR3 is missing its conserved closing phenylalanine or tryptophan, this is likely a read error. The genes are TRBV7-8 and TRBJ2-3; 11 bases align to TRBD2. Germline V lookup: CDR1 SGHVS, CDR2 FQNEAQ. The CDR3 sequence is 15 residues long. The CDR3 loop reads CVSSFSGRVKDTQYY. Written as DNA, the CDR3 is TGTGTCAGCAGCTTTAGCGGGAGGGTCAAAGATACGCAGTATTAT.

The chain has TRBV28 and TRBJ2-7; no clear D gene. The CDR3 contains 16 residues. The germline gives CDR1 MDHEN, CDR2 SYDVKM. Between the trimmed V and J ends, which lost 4 bases and 7 bases, there was a span of 23 bases. The CDR3 loop is CASSSALPPDIHEQYF. The CDR3 nucleotides are TGTGCCAGCAGTTCCGCGTTACCCCCTGATATCCATGAGCAGTACTTC.

The V call is TRBV11-2, the J call TRBJ2-1; 7 bases fit TRBD2. The CDR3 sequence is 15 residues long. Germline V gene lookup returns CDR1 SGHAT and CDR2 FQNNGV. J gave up 4 bases and V 11 bases, and 14 bases lay outside the gene matches. In DNA, the CDR3 is TGTGCCTACAGCTTGGGGGGGACTGGATACAATGAGCAGTTCTTC. Protein: CAYSLGGTGYNEQFF.

Remarks on this clonotype: The conserved phenylalanine or tryptophan is not found at the CDR3 terminus, so this likely reflects a read error. V usage is TRBV11-2 and J usage is TRBJ2-5, with D perhaps TRBD2 (6 bases). This CDR3 spans 16 amino acids. Germline CDR1 reads SGHAT; CDR2 reads FQNNGV. With 5 bases removed from V and 6 bases from J, the gap between germline ends came to 22 bases. CDR3 sequence: CASSQTPGGGKKTQYI. The CDR3 nucleotides are TGTGCCAGCAGCCAGACTCCTGGCGGAGGGAAAAAGACCCAGTACATC.